This T cell receptor (beta chain) is drawn from a study of T cell responses to AZD1222 COVID-19 vaccine. Turning to the study itself: Pooled together were second doses at about 4 or about 12 weeks. Findings and caveats of the study: Of spike-specific TCRs, nearly half reportedly target regions left unmutated in variants. Repertoire collection took place solely once the T cell response had peaked. The sample set comprised mostly white British donors with more females, and clonal diversity was possibly underestimated.

On this clone: As yet, its antigen is unknown.

The CDR3 loop spans 14 amino acids. The V end was cut by 6 bases, the J end by 0 bases, with 11 bases between. Germline CDR1 and CDR2: SNHLY and FYNNEI. The table came from immunoSEQ multiplex PCR; TCRdb's copy has only in-frame clones and leaves some out. This sample yields under 150,000 clones, of which 90% are seen a single time; roughly 3.6% belongs to the top ten. This receptor was taken from an adult in good health. This chain joins TRBV2 and TRBJ1-2; D remains ambiguous. Sequenced material: peripheral blood, taken on day 0 of AZD1222 vaccination. DNA of the CDR3: TGTGCCAGCAGCGTCCAGCTAGCTAACTATGGCTACACCTTC. Translation: CASSVQLANYGYTF.